Below are 9 T cell receptor beta chains sequenced from a single sample in a study of OX40 agonist ivuxolimab in advanced cancers. Libraries were prepared by immunoSEQ multiplex PCR; TCRdb keeps only in-frame clonotypes and omits some of them. The sample records about 19,000 clones, approximately 77% being singletons. The sample in question was CD4+ or CD8+ T cells sorted from blood, obtained in a trial of the OX40 agonist ivuxolimab. The receptor source for this set is an adult with an advanced solid tumor such as melanoma, head and neck, liver or kidney cancer.

The rearrangement joins TRBV30 to TRBJ2-7; unclear D gene. The V end was cut by 0 bases, the J end by 0 bases, with 6 bases between. CDR1 is GTSNPN and CDR2 is SVGIG in the germline V gene (reference sequence). This CDR3 contains 13 residues. In DNA form, the CDR3 reads TGTGCCTGGAGTGTCGATAGCTCCTACGAGCAGTACTTC. Translation: CAWSVDSSYEQYF.

V and J are TRBV5-8 and TRBJ2-7, with D perhaps being TRBD1 or TRBD2 (5 bases each). Per the germline V gene, CDR1 is SGHTS and CDR2 is YDEGEE. CDR3 length: 14 amino acids. V was pared by 1 base and J by 4 bases, with 12 bases between. The CDR3 DNA reads as TGTGCCAGCAGCTTGTCCAGGGACGGGTACGAGCAGTACTTC. Translating it yields CASSLSRDGYEQYF.

The chain joins TRBV11-2 to TRBJ2-5; no clear D. The CDR3 runs 14 residues. From germline, CDR1 is SGHAT and CDR2 FQNNGV. Trimming took 4 bases from V and 1 from J, leaving 10 bases between them. The CDR3 is CASSYGQTQETQYF. DNA of the CDR3: TGTGCCAGCAGCTACGGTCAGACCCAAGAGACCCAGTACTTC.

V is TRBV4-1 and J is TRBJ1-1, with a tentative D call TRBD1 (5 bases). The CDR3 has 14 residues. V shed 4 bases and J shed 0 bases, with 9 bases lying between them. Germline CDR1 MGHRA, CDR2 YSYEKL. The CDR3 reads CASSPGTLNTEAFF. The CDR3 DNA is TGCGCCAGCAGCCCCGGGACGTTGAACACTGAAGCTTTCTTT.

The V call is TRBV6-1, the J call TRBJ2-5; 12 bases align to TRBD2. CDR3 size: 15 residues. V lost 2 bases to trimming and J lost 2 bases; unmatched junction nucleotides: 0. Germline V lookup: CDR1 MNHNS, CDR2 SASEGT. The CDR3 DNA reads as TGTGCCAGCAGTGAACTAGCGGGGGGGCAAGAGACCCAGTACTTC. Translating it yields CASSELAGGQETQYF.

In this sample, this clone is large. This chain links TRBV27 with TRBJ2-1, with D perhaps matching TRBD2 (6 bases). The germline CDR1 and CDR2 sequences are MNHEY and SMNVEV (reference sequence). There are 10 residues in the CDR3. V was shortened by 8 bases and J by 7 bases, with 6 bases between the two germline ends. This chain's CDR3 is CASRGNEQFF. The CDR3 nucleotides read TGTGCCAGCCGGGGGAATGAGCAGTTCTTC.

The chain joins TRBV4-1 to TRBJ1-6, with no clear D. This CDR3 spans 15 amino acids. Germline V gives CDR1 MGHRA, CDR2 YSYEKL. V was pared by 1 base and J by 7 bases, with 11 bases between. CDR3 region: CASSQGDLGNSPLHF. The CDR3, as DNA: TGCGCCAGCAGCCAAGGTGACTTAGGGAATTCACCCCTCCACTTT.

This clone was observed once. This chain joins TRBV5-1 and TRBJ2-7; the match to TRBD2 covers 9 bases. This CDR3 region has 17 residues. CDR1 is SGHRS and CDR2 is YFSETQ in the germline V gene. Trimming took 0 bases from V and 1 from J; bases not matched to a gene: 8. The CDR3 DNA follows: TGCGCCAGCAGCTTGGAGTTTGCGGGAGGGCTTTCCTACGAGCAGTACTTC. Residues: CASSLEFAGGLSYEQYF. Full variable domain (missing parts from reference TRBV5-1 and TRBJ2-7): KAGVTQTPRYLIKTRGQQVTLSCSPISGHRSVSWYQQTPGQGLQFLFEYFSETQRNKGNFPGRFSGRQFSNSRSEMNVSTLELGDSALYLCASSLEFAGGLSYEQYFGPGTRLTVT.

The chain combines TRBV29-1 with TRBJ2-7; D is uncertain. Germline values: CDR1 SQVTM, CDR2 ANQGSEA. The CDR3 runs to 12 residues. V was shortened by 6 bases and J by 0 bases, with 9 bases between the two germline ends. CDR3 protein: CSVRASSYEQYF. The CDR3 DNA is TGCAGCGTACGGGCGTCCTCCTACGAGCAGTACTTC.